This TCR beta chain is from a study of blood T cell repertoires in COVID-19. In the authors' workflow: Reference gene primer amplification yielded estimated nucleated cell counts. Assay used: immunoSEQ multiplex PCR; TCRdb lists only in-frame clones, some missing. V and J calls and clone size are copied from that table; D and trimming were computed from the DNA. The sample lists around 130,000 clones, approximately 79% occurring once. Participants were aged roughly 18 to 89 years from 20 to 30 US areas. V lost 5 bases, J lost 1 base, and 15 bases lay in between. This CDR3 is 15 amino acids long. Germline CDR1 reads SGHVS; CDR2 reads FQNEAQ.

This clonotype was sampled from a man in his forties with acute COVID-19. J is TRBJ2-7 and V is TRBV7-8; tentative D call: TRBD2 (5 bases). The specimen sequenced was PBMCs or T cells enriched from blood (not recorded which). The CDR3 protein is CASSPELGSSYEQYF. The CDR3 DNA sequence: TGTGCCAGCAGCCCGGAATTGGGGAGTTCCTACGAGCAGTACTTC.